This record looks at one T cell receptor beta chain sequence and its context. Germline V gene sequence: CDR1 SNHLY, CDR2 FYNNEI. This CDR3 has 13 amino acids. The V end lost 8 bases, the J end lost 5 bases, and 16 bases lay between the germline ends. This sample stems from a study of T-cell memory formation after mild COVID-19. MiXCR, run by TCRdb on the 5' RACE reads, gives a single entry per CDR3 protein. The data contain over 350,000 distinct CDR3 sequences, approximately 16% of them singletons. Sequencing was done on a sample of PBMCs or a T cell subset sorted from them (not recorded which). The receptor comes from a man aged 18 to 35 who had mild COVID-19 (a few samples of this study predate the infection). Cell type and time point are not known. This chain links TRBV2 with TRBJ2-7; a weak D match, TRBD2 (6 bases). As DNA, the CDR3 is TGTGCCAGCGGTGGGACTGGATGGGACGAGCAGTACTTC. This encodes CASGGTGWDEQYF. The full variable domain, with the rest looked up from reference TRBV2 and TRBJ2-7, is EPEVTQTPSHQVTQMGQEVILRCVPISNHLYFYWYRQILGQKVEFLVSFYNNEISEKSEIFDDQFSVERPDGSNFTLKIRSTKLEDSAMYFCASGGTGWDEQYFGPGTRLTVT.